The sequence of this TCR beta chain was determined in a study of T cells in Graves' hyperthyroidism and ophthalmopathy. This clonotype was detected ten times or more. Antigen unknown. The CDR3 covers 16 residues. The ends were cut back, 2 bases at V and 0 bases at J, with 10 bases in the middle. CDR1 KGHDR and CDR2 SFDVKD come from the germline V gene. The study, taken as a whole, reports: Most thyroid clonotypes expanded above 0.001 appeared in blood too. It was a median 6.5 months before onset that the model predicted ophthalmopathy.

Amplified TCR beta CDR3 regions came from RNA transcripts. The primer set for the first-round RT-PCR of the TCR CDR3 was HTBI. TCRdb called the multiplex PCR reads again in MiXCR, with one record for every CDR3 protein. Among roughly 350,000 distinct CDR3 sequences listed, approximately 15% were seen once. The receptor was isolated from a middle-aged woman with Graves' ophthalmopathy. This rearrangement joins TRBV24-1 to TRBJ2-1, with unresolved D. Sequenced: blood. CDR3 residues: CATSDSVEPSYNEQFF. Written as DNA, the CDR3 is TGTGCCACCAGTGATTCAGTGGAGCCCTCCTACAATGAGCAGTTCTTC.